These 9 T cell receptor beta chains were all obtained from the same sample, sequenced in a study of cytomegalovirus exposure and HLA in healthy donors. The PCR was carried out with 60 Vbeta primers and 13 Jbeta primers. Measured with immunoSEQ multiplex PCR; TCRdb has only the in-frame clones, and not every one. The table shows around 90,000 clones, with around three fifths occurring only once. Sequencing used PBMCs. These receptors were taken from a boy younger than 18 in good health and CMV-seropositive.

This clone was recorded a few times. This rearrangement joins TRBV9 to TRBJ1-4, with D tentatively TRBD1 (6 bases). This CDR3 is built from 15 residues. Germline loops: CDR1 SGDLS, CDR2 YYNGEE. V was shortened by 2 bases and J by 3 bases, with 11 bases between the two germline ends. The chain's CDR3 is CASSVQGSANEKLFF. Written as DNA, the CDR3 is TGTGCCAGCAGCGTTCAGGGGTCAGCTAATGAAAAACTGTTTTTT.

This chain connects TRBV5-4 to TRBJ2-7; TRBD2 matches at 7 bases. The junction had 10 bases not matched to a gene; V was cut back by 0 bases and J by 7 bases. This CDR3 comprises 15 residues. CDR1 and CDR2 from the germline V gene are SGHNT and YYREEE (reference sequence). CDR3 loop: CASSLASGDPWEQYF. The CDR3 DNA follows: TGTGCCAGCAGCTTGGCGAGCGGGGACCCGTGGGAGCAGTACTTC.

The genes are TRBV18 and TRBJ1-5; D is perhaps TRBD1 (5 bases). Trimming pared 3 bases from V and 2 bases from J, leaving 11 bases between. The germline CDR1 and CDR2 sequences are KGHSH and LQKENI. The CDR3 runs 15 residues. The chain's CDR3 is CASSPGQDRNQPQHF. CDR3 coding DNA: TGTGCCAGCTCACCGGGGCAGGATCGCAATCAGCCCCAGCATTTT.

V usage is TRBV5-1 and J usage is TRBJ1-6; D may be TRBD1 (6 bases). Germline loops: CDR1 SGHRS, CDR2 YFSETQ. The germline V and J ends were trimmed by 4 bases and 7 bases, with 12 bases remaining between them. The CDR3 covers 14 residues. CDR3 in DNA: TGCGCCAGCAGCCTCACAGGGTACAATTCACCCCTCCACTTT. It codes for CASSLTGYNSPLHF.

Written as DNA, the CDR3 is TGTGCCAGCAGCCCCCGGCGGGACCGTATTACAGATACGCAGTATTTT. Amino acids: CASSPRRDRITDTQYF. The J gene is TRBJ2-3, the V gene TRBV7-9, with D perhaps matching TRBD2 (6 bases). Germline loops: CDR1 SEHNR, CDR2 FQNEAQ (reference sequence). The CDR3 contains 16 residues. With 5 bases removed from V and 3 bases from J, the gap between germline ends came to 18 bases.

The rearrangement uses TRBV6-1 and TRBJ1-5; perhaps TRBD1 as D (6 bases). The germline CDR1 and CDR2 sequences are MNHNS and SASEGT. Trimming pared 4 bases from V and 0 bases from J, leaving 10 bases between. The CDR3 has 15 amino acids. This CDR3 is CASSVTGDSNQPQHF. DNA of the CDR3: TGTGCCAGCAGTGTGACAGGTGATAGCAATCAGCCCCAGCATTTT.

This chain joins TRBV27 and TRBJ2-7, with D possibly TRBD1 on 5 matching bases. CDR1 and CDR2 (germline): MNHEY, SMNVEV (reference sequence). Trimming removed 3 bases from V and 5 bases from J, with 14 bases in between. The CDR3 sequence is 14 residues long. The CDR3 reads CASSLQGWVNEQYF. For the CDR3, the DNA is TGTGCCAGCAGTTTGCAGGGATGGGTAAACGAGCAGTACTTC.

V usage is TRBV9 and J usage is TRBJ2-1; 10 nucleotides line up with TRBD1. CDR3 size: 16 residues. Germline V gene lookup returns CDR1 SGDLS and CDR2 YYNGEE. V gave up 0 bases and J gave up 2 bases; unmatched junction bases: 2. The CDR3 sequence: CASSVVGTGAYNEQFF. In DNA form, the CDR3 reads TGTGCCAGCAGCGTAGTTGGGACAGGGGCCTACAATGAGCAGTTCTTC.

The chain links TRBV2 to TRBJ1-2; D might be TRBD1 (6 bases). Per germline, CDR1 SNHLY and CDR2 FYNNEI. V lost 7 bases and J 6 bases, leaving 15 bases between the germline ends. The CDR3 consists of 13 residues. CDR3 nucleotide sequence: TGTGCCAGCACCCCACGGCAGGGGAATGGCTACACCTTC. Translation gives CASTPRQGNGYTF.